This TCR beta chain was captured in a study of T cells expressing NK-cell markers. Regarding the study as a whole: These clonotypes, the leaders elsewhere, also led the CD3+CD56-NKG2C+ fraction in four donors.

TCRdb reprocessed the 5' RACE reads and stores each CDR3 protein as one record, lacking DNA. The sample includes about 540,000 distinct CDR3 sequences. Germline V gene lookup returns CDR1 MNHEY and CDR2 SMNVEV (reference sequence). The CDR3 spans 16 residues. Comments on this clonotype: The antigen is not known.

This TCR derives from a man aged 18 to 29 in good health. Sequenced material: blood T cells: a sorted CD56 or NKG2C T cell subset, CD4+ or CD8+ T cells, or bulk PBMC T cells (not recorded which). The chain has TRBV27 and TRBJ1-6; TCRdb returns TRBD1, unconfirmable since there is no DNA. This chain's CDR3 is CASGHRGFQSNSPLHF.